The present TCR beta chain was sequenced within a study of a mutant IDH1 vaccine in newly diagnosed glioma. Study-wide background: Beginning 4-6 weeks after radiotherapy alone, or with temozolomide cycles, vaccination took place. Earlier therapy was either radiotherapy, temozolomide, or both, and most got both. Study-level points and caveats: Pseudoprogression looked unconnected to shifts in top peripheral T cell clonotypes.

The data were produced by immunoSEQ multiplex PCR, yet TCRdb's version contains in-frame clones alone and is incomplete. The sample lists approximately 50,000 clones; 86% were seen once. This clone was counted a few times. No antigen is known for it. The CDR3 loop spans 14 amino acids. CDR1 and CDR2 (germline): MNHEY, SMNVEV (reference sequence). Between the trimmed V and J ends, which lost 6 bases and 6 bases, there was a span of 18 bases. Time point noted: week 35, safety follow-up. The vaccine gave 300 ug of a 20-mer mutant IDH1 peptide subcutaneously per dose. The sample here was PBMCs, taken from a glioma patient whose treatment included an IDH1 peptide vaccine. The rearrangement joins TRBV27 to TRBJ2-7, with D possibly matching TRBD2 (5 bases). This sequence originates from a man aged 40-49 years with glioma. CDR3 loop: CASRSIRVGIEQYF. CDR3 DNA sequence: TGTGCCAGCAGGTCTATTCGCGTCGGGATCGAGCAGTACTTC.